Following are 7 T cell receptor beta chains from one sample sequenced in a study of T cell clonality in common variable immunodeficiency. Produced via immunoSEQ multiplex PCR; TCRdb's table is partial and in-frame only. Sampling found approximately 58,000 clones, none seen once. Sequenced: peripheral blood mononuclear cells. All receptors come from a person aged 18 to 75 in good health.

This clone was recorded many times. The read ends 3 residues shy of where the CDR3 ends; the end is completed using the germline J gene. This chain connects TRBV29-1 to TRBJ2-1, with D possibly TRBD2 on 7 matching bases. From germline, CDR1 is SQVTM and CDR2 ANQGSEA. Trimming shortened V by 4 bases and J by 7 bases, and 14 bases separated the two germline ends. CDR3 size: 13 residues. CDR3 DNA (partial): TGCAGCGTTGCCCGGGGGGCGAAAAATGAG. It translates to CSVARGAKNE. The complete CDR3 reads CSVARGAKNEQFF.

This clone was seen many times. The sequence runs out 3 residues before the end of the CDR3; the remainder is reconstructed from the germline J gene. V gene TRBV20-1 combines with J gene TRBJ2-2, with D unresolved. V dropped 3 bases and J dropped 2 bases, with 13 bases sitting between them. This CDR3 has 15 residues. Germline V CDR1 and CDR2: DFQATT, SNEGSKA (reference sequence). CDR3 DNA, as far as it was read: TGCAGTGCTAGCCCTCTCCTTGTCAACACCGGGGAG. It encodes CSASPLLVNTGE. The entire CDR3 protein is CSASPLLVNTGELFF.

This clone was seen many times. The read comes to an end 3 residues before the CDR3 does, leaving the germline J gene to fill in the end. This chain uses TRBV29-1 with TRBJ1-4; 8 bases are a match to TRBD1. The CDR3 sequence is 13 residues long. V trimming: 2 bases; J trimming: 7 bases; junction bases outside the gene matches: 3. Germline V CDR1 and CDR2: SQVTM, ANQGSEA. CDR3 amino acids: CSVELQGGEKLFF. The sequenced part of the CDR3 DNA is TGCAGCGTTGAACTACAGGGGGGTGAAAAA.

This clone was detected many times. The missing CDR3 end, 3 residues past where the read stops, is filled in from the germline J gene. The rearrangement links TRBV7-3 to TRBJ2-3, with 10 bases matching TRBD2. V shed 6 bases and J 1 base; nucleotides not matched to a gene: 4. The CDR3 extends over 15 amino acids. The germline V gene has CDR1 SGHTA and CDR2 FQGTGA. The sequenced part of the CDR3 DNA is TGTGCCAGCAGTCTCGGGACTAGCGGCACAGATACG. Translation gives CASSLGTSGTDT. The entire CDR3 protein reads CASSLGTSGTDTQYF.

This clone was observed many times. The observed sequence ends 3 residues before the CDR3 terminus, with the missing tail filled in from the germline J gene. V gene TRBV20-1 combines with J gene TRBJ1-2; D ambiguous. This CDR3 contains 15 residues. CDR1 and CDR2 from the germline V gene are DFQATT and SNEGSKA (reference sequence). V lost 6 bases and J 0 bases, leaving 17 bases between the germline ends. The CDR3 bases that were read are TGCAGTGCCAAAATCTGGGCAGAAGCTAACTATGGC. This codes for CSAKIWAEANYG. The entire CDR3 sequence reads CSAKIWAEANYGYTF.

This clone was counted at least ten times. Sequencing ends 3 residues short of the CDR3 end; the germline J gene provides the rest. The rearrangement joins TRBV6-1 to TRBJ2-5; D may be TRBD1 or TRBD2 (5 bases each). Germline V gives CDR1 MNHNS, CDR2 SASEGT. This CDR3 has 14 amino acids. Deletions cut 1 base from V and 3 bases from J, with 9 bases between. The CDR3 spells CASSEGREKETQYF. The sequenced CDR3 bases are TGTGCCAGCAGTGAAGGCAGGGAGAAAGAGACC.

The sample holds many counts of this clone. Read sequence stops 3 residues before the CDR3 end, and the germline J gene provides the missing end. The rearrangement links TRBV7-2 to TRBJ2-1; 7 bases fit TRBD2. The CDR3 is made up of 14 amino acids. With 1 base clipped from V and 6 bases from J, the junction kept 3 bases outside the gene matches. CDR1 and CDR2 from the germline V gene are SGHTA and FQGNSA. CDR3 sequence: CASSLGLAANEQFF. CDR3 DNA (partial): TGTGCCAGCAGCTTAGGTCTAGCGGCCAATGAG.